This T cell receptor (beta chain) appears in the sequencing data of a study of cytomegalovirus exposure and HLA in healthy donors. Background on the study: Among the 398 genotyped donors, just over 80% were placed in the Caucasian-associated ancestry cluster.

Trimming left V 2 bases short and J 2 bases short, with 6 bases between. CDR3 length: 13 residues. In germline, CDR1 is MNHEY, CDR2 SMNVEV (reference sequence). The PCR had 60 Vbeta and 13 Jbeta primers. This table comes from immunoSEQ multiplex PCR, and its TCRdb copy is limited to in-frame clones, with some not included. Counted here are under 150,000 clones, roughly 60% occurring once; the ten biggest clones make up more than 8%. Points on this clone: Its target is unknown.

General study results and limits: Later genetic work tied a missense DCLRE1C variant to beta-chain V and J trimming. Per published reports, the classifier diagnosed cytomegalovirus status with high specificity and sensitivity.

The chain recombines TRBV27 with TRBJ2-5; D remains unclear. This receptor was identified in a man between 40 and 49 years old in good health and CMV-seropositive. The sequencing input was PBMCs. CDR3 nucleotides: TGTGCCAGCAGTTTACGGCGGCAAGAGACCCAGTACTTC. Its protein is CASSLRRQETQYF.